The clone carrying this T cell receptor beta chain came up once. Its cognate antigen is unknown. These data belong to a study of T cells in Graves' hyperthyroidism and ophthalmopathy. Clinical symptoms, serum thyroxine and TRAb, thyroid ultrasound and orbital computed tomography were used for the diagnoses. Whole-study results and caveats: Most thyroid clonotypes with frequency above 0.001 were detected in blood.

RNA transcripts served as the template for amplifying TCR beta CDR3 regions. A set of HTBI primers served as the primers for a first-round RT-PCR of the TCR CDR3. TCRdb independently ran MiXCR on the multiplex PCR reads; one entry per CDR3 protein. The table lists approximately 700,000 distinct CDR3 sequences, roughly 45% of them singletons. Material: peripheral blood or thyroid tissue (not recorded which). The TCR comes from an adult man with Graves' disease, either hyperthyroidism or ophthalmopathy (not recorded which).

CDR3 in amino acids: CASSPFPGTGLSHDGYTF. CDR3 DNA: TGTGCCAGCAGCCCCTTTCCCGGGACAGGGCTCTCTCACGATGGCTACACCTTC. This sequence joins TRBV7-3 and TRBJ1-2; 9 bases align to TRBD1. The germline V gene encodes CDR1 SGHTA and CDR2 FQGTGA. Trimming cost V 5 bases and J 6 bases; bases outside gene matches: 19. The CDR3 contains 18 residues.